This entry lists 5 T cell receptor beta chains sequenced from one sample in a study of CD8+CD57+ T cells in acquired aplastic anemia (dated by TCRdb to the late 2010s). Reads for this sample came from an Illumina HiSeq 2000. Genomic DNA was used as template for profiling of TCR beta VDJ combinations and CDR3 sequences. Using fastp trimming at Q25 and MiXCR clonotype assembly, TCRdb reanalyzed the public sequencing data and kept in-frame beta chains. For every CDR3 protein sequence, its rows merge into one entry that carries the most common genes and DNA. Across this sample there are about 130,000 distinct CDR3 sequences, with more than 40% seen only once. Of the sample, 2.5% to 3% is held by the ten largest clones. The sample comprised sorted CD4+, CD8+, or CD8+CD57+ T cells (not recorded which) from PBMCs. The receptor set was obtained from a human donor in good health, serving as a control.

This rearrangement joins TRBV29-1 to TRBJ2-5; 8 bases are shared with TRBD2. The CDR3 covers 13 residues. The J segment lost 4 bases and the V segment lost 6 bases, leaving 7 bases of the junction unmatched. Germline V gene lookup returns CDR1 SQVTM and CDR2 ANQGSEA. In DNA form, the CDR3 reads TGCAGCGTGGGTAGGGCGGGGGGAGAGACCCAGTACTTC. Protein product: CSVGRAGGETQYF.

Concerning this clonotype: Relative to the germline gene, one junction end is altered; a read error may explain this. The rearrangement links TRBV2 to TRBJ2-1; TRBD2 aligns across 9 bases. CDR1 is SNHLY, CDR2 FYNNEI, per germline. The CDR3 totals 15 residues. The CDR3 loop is CASTGLALLYNEQSF. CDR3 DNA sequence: TGTGCCAGCACCGGACTAGCGTTGCTATACAATGAGCAGTCCTTC.

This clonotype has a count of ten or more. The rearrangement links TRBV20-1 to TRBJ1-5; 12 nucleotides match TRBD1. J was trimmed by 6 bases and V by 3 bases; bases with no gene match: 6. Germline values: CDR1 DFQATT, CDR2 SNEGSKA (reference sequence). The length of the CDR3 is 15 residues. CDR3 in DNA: TGCAGTGCTAGGATTGGGACAGGGGGCTCTCAGCCCCAGCATTTT. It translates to CSARIGTGGSQPQHF.

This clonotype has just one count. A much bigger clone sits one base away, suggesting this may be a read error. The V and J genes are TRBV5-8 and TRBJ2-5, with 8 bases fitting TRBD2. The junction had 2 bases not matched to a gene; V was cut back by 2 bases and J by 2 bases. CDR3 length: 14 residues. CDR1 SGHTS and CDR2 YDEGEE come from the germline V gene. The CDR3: CASSFPGGQETQYF. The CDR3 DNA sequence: TGTGCCAGCAGCTTTCCGGGGGGGCAAGAGACCCAGTACTTC.

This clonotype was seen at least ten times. CDR3 in amino acids: CAWSLSPSSYEQYF. CDR3 nucleotide sequence: TGTGCCTGGAGTTTGTCCCCGAGCTCCTACGAGCAGTACTTC. J is TRBJ2-7 and V is TRBV30; D gene ambiguous. This CDR3 region has 14 residues. The V gene lost 2 bases and the J gene lost 0 bases, with 11 bases spanning the gap. Per germline, CDR1 GTSNPN and CDR2 SVGIG (reference sequence).